The source of this TCR beta chain is a study of shared clonotypes between healthy human individuals. Generated by immunoSEQ multiplex PCR, the TCRdb table keeps only in-frame clones and is missing some. The sample comprises over a million clones, around 98.5% of which are singletons, and about 0.35% rests with the top ten. Material: naive CD4+ T cells sorted from blood. As to subset: CD45RA+ positively selected. The sequence derives from a man under 40 in good health.

CDR3 residues: CAWSVDPITNEQYF. In nucleotides, the CDR3 is TGTGCCTGGAGTGTCGATCCCATAACTAACGAGCAGTACTTC. The chain couples TRBV30 to TRBJ2-7; D gene uncertain. The germline CDR1 and CDR2 sequences are GTSNPN and SVGIG (reference sequence). Between the trimmed V and J ends, which lost 0 bases and 5 bases, there was a span of 14 bases. This CDR3 comprises 14 residues.